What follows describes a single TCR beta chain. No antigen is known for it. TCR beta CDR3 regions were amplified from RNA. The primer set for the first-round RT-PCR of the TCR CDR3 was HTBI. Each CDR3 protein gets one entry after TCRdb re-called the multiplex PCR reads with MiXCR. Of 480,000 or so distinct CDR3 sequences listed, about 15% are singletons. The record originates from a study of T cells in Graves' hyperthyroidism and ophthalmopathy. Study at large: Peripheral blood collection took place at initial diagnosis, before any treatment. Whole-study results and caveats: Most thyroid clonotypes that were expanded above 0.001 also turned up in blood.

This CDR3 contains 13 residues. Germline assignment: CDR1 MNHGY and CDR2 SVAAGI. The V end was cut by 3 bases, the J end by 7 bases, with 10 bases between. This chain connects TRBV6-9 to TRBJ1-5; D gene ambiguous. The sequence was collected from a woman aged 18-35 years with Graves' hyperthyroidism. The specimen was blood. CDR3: CASSYDGAQPQHF. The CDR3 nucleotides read TGTGCCAGCAGTTACGACGGCGCCCAGCCCCAGCATTTT.